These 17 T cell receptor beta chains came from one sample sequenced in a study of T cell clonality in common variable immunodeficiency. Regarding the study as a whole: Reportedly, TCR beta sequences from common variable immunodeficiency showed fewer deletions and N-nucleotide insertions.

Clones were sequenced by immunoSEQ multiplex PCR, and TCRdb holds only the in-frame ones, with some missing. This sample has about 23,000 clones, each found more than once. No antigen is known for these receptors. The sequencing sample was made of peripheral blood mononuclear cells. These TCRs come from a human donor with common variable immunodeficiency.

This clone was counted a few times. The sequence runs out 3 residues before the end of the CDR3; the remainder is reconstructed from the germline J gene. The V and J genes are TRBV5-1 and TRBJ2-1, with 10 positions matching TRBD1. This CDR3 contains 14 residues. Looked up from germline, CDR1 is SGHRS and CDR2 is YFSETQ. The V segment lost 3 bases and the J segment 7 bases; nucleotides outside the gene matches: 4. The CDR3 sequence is CASSSGQGGNEQFF. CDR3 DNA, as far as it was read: TGCGCCAGCAGCTCTGGACAGGGGGGGAATGAG.

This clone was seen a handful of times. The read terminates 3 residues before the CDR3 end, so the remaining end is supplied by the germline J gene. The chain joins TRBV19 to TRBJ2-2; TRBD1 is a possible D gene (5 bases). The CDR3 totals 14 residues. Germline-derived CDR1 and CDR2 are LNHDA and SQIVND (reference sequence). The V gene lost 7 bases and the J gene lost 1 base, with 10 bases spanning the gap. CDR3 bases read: TGTGCCAGTACCATACAGGTGAACACCGGGGAG. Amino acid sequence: CASTIQVNTGE. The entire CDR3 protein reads CASTIQVNTGELFF.

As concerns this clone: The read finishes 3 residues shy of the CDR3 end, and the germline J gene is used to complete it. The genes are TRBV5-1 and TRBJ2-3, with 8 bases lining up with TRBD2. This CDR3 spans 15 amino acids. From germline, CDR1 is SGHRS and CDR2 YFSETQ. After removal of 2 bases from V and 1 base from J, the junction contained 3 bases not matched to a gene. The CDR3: CASSLEAGGTDTQYF. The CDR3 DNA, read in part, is TGCGCCAGCAGCTTAGAAGCGGGAGGCACAGATACG. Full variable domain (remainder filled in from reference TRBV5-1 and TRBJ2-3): KAGVTQTPRYLIKTRGQQVTLSCSPISGHRSVSWYQQTPGQGLQFLFEYFSETQRNKGNFPGRFSGRQFSNSRSEMNVSTLELGDSALYLCASSLEAGGTDTQYFGPGTRLTVL.

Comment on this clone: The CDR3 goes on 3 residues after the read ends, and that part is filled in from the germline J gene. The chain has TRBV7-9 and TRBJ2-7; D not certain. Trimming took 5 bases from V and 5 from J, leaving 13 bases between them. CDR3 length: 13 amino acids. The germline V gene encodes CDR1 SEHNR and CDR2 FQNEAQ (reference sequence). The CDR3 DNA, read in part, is TGTGCCAGCAGCCCCGACATGGTTAACGAG. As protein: CASSPDMVNE. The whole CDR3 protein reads CASSPDMVNEQYF.

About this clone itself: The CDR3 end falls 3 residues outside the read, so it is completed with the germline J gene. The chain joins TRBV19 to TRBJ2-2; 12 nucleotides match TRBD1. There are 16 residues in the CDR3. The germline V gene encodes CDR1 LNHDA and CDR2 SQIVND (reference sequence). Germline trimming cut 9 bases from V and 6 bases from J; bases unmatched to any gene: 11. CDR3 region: CARTGQGAFFAGELFF. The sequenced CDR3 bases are TGTGCCAGAACGGGACAGGGGGCTTTTTTTGCCGGGGAG.

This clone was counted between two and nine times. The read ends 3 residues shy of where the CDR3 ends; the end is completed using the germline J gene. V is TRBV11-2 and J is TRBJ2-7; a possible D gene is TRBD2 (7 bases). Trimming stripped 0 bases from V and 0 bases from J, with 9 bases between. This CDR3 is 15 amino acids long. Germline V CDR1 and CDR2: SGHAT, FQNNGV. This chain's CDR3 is CASSLDGGLSYEQYF. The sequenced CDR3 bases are TGTGCCAGCAGCTTAGACGGGGGGCTCTCCTACGAG. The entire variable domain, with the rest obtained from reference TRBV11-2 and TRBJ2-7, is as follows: EAGVAQSPRYKIIEKRQSVAFWCNPISGHATLYWYQQILGQGPKLLIQFQNNGVVDDSQLPKDRFSAERLKGVDSTLKIQPAKLEDSAVYLCASSLDGGLSYEQYFGPGTRLTVT.

CDR3 in amino acids: CSARIHASGIYNEQFF. The sequenced CDR3 bases are TGCAGTGCTAGGATTCACGCTAGCGGGATTTACAATGAG. This rearrangement joins TRBV20-1 to TRBJ2-1; 9 nucleotides line up with TRBD2. Read coverage stops 3 residues before the CDR3 terminus; the germline J gene supplies the remainder. Germline CDR1 is DFQATT and CDR2 is SNEGSKA (reference sequence). The CDR3 length is 16 residues. V dropped 3 bases and J dropped 4; count of bases not matched to a gene: 10.

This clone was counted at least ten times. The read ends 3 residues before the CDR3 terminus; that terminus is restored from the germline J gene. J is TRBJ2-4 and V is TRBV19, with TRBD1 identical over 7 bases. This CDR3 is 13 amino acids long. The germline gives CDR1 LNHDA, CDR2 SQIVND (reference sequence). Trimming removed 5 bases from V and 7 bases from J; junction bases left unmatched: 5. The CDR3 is CASSPQGWNIQYF. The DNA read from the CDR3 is TGTGCCAGTAGTCCACAGGGGTGGAACATT.

Incomplete CDR3 DNA: TGTGCCAGCAGCTTAGGCTACTCTGGGGCCAACGTC. Translating gives CASSLGYSGANV. The full CDR3 reads CASSLGYSGANVLTF. The J gene is TRBJ2-6, the V gene TRBV7-2; D gene unclear. The CDR3 goes on 3 residues after the read ends, and that part is filled in from the germline J gene. V gave up 1 base and J gave up 0 bases, with 4 bases separating them. The CDR3 sequence is 15 residues long. Germline values: CDR1 SGHTA, CDR2 FQGNSA.

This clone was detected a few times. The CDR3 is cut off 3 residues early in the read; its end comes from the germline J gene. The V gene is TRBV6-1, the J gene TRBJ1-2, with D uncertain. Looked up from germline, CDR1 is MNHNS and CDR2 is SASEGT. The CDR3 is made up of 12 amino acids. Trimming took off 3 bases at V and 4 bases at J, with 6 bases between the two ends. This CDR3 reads CASSESGYGYTF. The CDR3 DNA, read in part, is TGTGCCAGCAGTGAGTCAGGCTATGGC.

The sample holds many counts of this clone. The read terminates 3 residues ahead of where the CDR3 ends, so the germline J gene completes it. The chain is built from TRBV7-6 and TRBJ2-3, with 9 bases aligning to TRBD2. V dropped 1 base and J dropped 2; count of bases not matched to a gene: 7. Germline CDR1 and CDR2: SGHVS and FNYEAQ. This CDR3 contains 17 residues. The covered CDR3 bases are TGTGCCAGCAGCTTAGGGGCGGGGGGGTCCTTCACAGATACG. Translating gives CASSLGAGGSFTDT. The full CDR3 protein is CASSLGAGGSFTDTQYF.

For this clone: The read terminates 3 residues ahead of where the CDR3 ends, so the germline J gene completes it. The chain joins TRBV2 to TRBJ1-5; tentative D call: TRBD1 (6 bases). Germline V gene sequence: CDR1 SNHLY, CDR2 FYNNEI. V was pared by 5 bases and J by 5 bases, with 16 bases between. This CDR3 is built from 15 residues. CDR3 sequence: CASSLEASGDQPQHF. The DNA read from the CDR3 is TGTGCCAGCAGTCTGGAGGCGTCAGGGGATCAGCCC.

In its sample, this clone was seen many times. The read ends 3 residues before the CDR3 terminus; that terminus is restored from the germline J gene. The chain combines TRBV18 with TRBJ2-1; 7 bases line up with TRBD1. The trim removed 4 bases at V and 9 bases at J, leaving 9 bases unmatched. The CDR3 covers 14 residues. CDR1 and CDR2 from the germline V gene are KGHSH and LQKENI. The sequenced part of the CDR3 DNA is TGTGCCAGCTCACTAGGGACAGACAATTCTGAG. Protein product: CASSLGTDNSE. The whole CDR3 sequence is CASSLGTDNSEQFF.

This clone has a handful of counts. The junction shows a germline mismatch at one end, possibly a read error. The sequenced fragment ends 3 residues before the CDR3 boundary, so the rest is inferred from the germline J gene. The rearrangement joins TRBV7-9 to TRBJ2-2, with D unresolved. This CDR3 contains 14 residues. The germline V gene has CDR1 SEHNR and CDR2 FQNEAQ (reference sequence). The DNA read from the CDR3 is TGTTCCAGCCGTCACCCCCAGAGAACCGGGGAG. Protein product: CSSRHPQRTGE. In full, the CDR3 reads CSSRHPQRTGELFF.

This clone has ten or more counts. The CDR3 here is CASSLSQGAWETQYF. The DNA read from the CDR3 is TGCGCCAGCAGCTTGTCTCAGGGGGCATGGGAGACC. The chain employs TRBV5-1 and TRBJ2-5; TRBD1 matches 8 bases. The read gets to within 3 residues of the CDR3 end, and the germline J gene fills in the rest. Trimming cost V 1 base and J 5 bases; bases outside gene matches: 7. The CDR3 is 15 amino acids. Germline V gene sequence: CDR1 SGHRS, CDR2 YFSETQ.

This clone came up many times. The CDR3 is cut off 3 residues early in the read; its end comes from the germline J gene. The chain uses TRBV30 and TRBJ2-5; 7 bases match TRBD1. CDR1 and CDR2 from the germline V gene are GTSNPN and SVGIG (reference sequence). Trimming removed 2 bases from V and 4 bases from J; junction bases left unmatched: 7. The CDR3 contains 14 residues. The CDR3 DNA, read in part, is TGTGCCTGGAGTCCCGGTCAGGGGGTAGAGACC. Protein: CAWSPGQGVET. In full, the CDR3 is CAWSPGQGVETQYF.

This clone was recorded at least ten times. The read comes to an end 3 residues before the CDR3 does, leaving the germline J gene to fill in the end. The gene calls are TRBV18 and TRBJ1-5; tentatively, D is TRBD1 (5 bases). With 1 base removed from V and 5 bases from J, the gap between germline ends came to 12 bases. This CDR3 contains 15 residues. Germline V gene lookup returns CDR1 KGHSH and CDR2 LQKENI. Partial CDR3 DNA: TGTGCCAGCTCACCACAGGGGAGAAGGGATCAGCCC. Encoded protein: CASSPQGRRDQP. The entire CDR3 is CASSPQGRRDQPQHF.